Sequencing of this T cell receptor (beta chain) was carried out in a study of blood T cell repertoires in COVID-19 (dated by TCRdb to 2020 to 2022). For the wider study: The collaborator samples originated in the United States, Italy and Spain and spanned the acute and convalescent phases of COVID-19. The prospective study material was composed of cDNA or gDNA derived from T cells, B-cell-depleted T cells, or PBMCs. Deeply sampled blood TCRbeta repertoires from subjects exposed to, actively infected with, or recovered from COVID-19 were included in the dataset. The repertoires were made available in a free public database intended to serve as a resource for research on the immune response to SARS-CoV-2. Samples came from the ongoing ImmuneRACE study (first 160 participants) plus 1,254 subjects from 6 global collaborators. A de-identified subject ID, COVID-19 status, age in years and sex were almost always included in the sample metadata. Where available, HLA class I and class II types were obtained from metadata supplied by the sample provider rather than from assay-based typing. The paper as a whole reports these results and caveats: How much clinical and demographic metadata was included differed by source and by participant, and the metadata was provided uncurated.

The CDR3, from cysteine to phenylalanine, totals 19 residues. Only the CDR3 portion is preserved as DNA: 57 bases, with reading frame beginning at the first base. The germline V end is reduced by 0 bases and the J end by 3 bases; junction bases left unmatched: 9. The germline V gene yields SGHRS for CDR1 and YFSETQ for CDR2. TCRbeta CDR3 regions were amplified from genomic DNA using the immunoSEQ Assay, a bias-controlled multiplex PCR. Per the original workflow: Nucleated cell counts per sample were estimated from amplification of reference gene primers within the assay. Sequence reads were collapsed and filtered to measure the absolute abundance of every unique TCRbeta CDR3 rearrangement. For each sample, productive Simpson clonality was calculated as the square root of Simpson's diversity index over productive rearrangements. What TCRdb holds here is the immuneACCESS table cut down to in-frame rearrangements. Part of the clones is not present; checked against another copy, under half of the missing clones reflect an unresolved V gene, and the others are unexplained. V and J calls and clone size are as listed in that table; D and trimming were resolved from the DNA. This sample lists about 99,000 clones; about four fifths were detected once. The biggest ten clones account for more than 4% of the sample.

This clone was found once. This receptor's antigen is unknown. No quality values exist for individual bases; no much larger clone is one base distant. At one collaborating source in Seattle, patients were enrolled during active infection and were followed longitudinally through the course of disease. The collaborating institutions used their own protocols to collect whole blood in K2EDTA tubes. For TCRbeta analysis, collaborator samples were shipped as frozen whole blood, as isolated PBMCs, or as DNA extracted from either sample type. This receptor was obtained from an elderly man with COVID-19, enrolled during active disease. Sequences were obtained from peripheral blood. Recombination joined TRBV5-1 with TRBJ2-3; 14 of the junction bases match TRBD2. The DNA is TGCGCCAGCAGCTTGGCACCACTCCGACTAGCGGGGGGGACAGATACGCAGTATTTT. It translates to CASSLAPLRLAGGTDTQYF.